The next 15 T cell receptor beta chains were all read from a single sample in a study of OX40 agonist ivuxolimab in advanced cancers. Profiling relied on immunoSEQ multiplex PCR, and the TCRdb table lists in-frame clones only, not all of them. The sample comprises 45,000 to 55,000 clones, approximately 80% of which are singletons, and 5.5% to 7% rests with the top ten. This sample comprised CD4+ or CD8+ T cells sorted from blood, obtained in a trial of the OX40 agonist ivuxolimab. All receptors derive from an adult with an advanced solid tumor such as melanoma, head and neck, liver or kidney cancer.

The sample holds one count of this clone. The chain carries TRBV13 and TRBJ2-2; D gene unclear. The CDR3 contains 14 residues. Trimming pared 5 bases from V and 1 base from J, leaving 8 bases between. CDR1 is PRHDT, CDR2 FYEKMQ, per germline (reference sequence). CDR3 bases: TGTGCCAGCAGCGTGGGATTGAACACCGGGGAGCTGTTTTTT. Amino acid sequence: CASSVGLNTGELFF. The full variable domain, rest sourced from reference TRBV13 and TRBJ2-2, is AAGVIQSPRHLIKEKRETATLKCYPIPRHDTVYWYQQGPGQDPQFLISFYEKMQSDKGSIPDRFSAQQFSDYHSELNMSSLELGDSALYFCASSVGLNTGELFFGEGSRLTVL.

This clone appeared a few times. This chain joins TRBV5-1 and TRBJ1-5; 10 bases align to TRBD1. Germline CDR1 and CDR2: SGHRS and YFSETQ. The V and J ends lost 0 bases and 0 bases, in that order; junction bases with no gene match: 6. CDR3 length: 18 amino acids. The CDR3 bases are TGCGCCAGCAGCTTGGCCCCGACAGGGGGCGATAGCAATCAGCCCCAGCATTTT. This encodes CASSLAPTGGDSNQPQHF.

This clone was counted once. The CDR3 reads CASSLEGTYQETQYF. The CDR3 nucleotides are TGTGCCAGCAGCTTAGAGGGGACTTACCAAGAGACCCAGTACTTC. V is TRBV7-6 and J is TRBJ2-5; a weak D match, TRBD2 (6 bases). V was cut by 1 base and J by 0 bases, with 9 bases left in between. The CDR3 has 15 residues. The germline V gene encodes CDR1 SGHVS and CDR2 FNYEAQ.

V is TRBV13 and J is TRBJ2-3, with 9 bases that match TRBD2. Germline loops: CDR1 PRHDT, CDR2 FYEKMQ (reference sequence). The V segment lost 1 base and the J segment 2 bases; nucleotides outside the gene matches: 10. This CDR3 contains 18 residues. This chain's CDR3 is CASSLERLGLANTDTQYF. The CDR3 coding sequence is TGTGCCAGCAGCTTAGAGAGGTTGGGACTAGCTAACACAGATACGCAGTATTTT.

The CDR3, as DNA: TGTGCCAGCAGTCTTAGAGGACAGAACACTGAAGCTTTCTTT. Encoded protein: CASSLRGQNTEAFF. This chain connects TRBV6-1 to TRBJ1-1, with a tentative D call TRBD1 (5 bases). CDR3 length: 14 amino acids. CDR1 and CDR2 (germline): MNHNS, SASEGT. Trimming took 5 bases from V and 1 from J, leaving 11 bases between them.

The chain combines TRBV6-1 with TRBJ1-4; D gene ambiguous. The CDR3 contains 15 residues. Deletions cut 0 bases from V and 8 bases from J, with 13 bases between. Germline V gene data show CDR1 as MNHNS and CDR2 as SASEGT. Here the CDR3 DNA reads TGTGCCAGCAGTGAAGCCACGGTGTTTAGCGAAAAACTGTTTTTT. It encodes CASSEATVFSEKLFF.

The chain is built from TRBV7-9 and TRBJ2-1; 7 bases match TRBD1. Germline assignment: CDR1 SEHNR and CDR2 FQNEAQ (reference sequence). The CDR3 is 15 amino acids. V lost 4 bases, J lost 2 bases, and 5 bases stayed unmatched. The CDR3 spells CASSSDRVAYNEQFF. The DNA of the CDR3 is TGTGCCAGCAGCTCCGACAGGGTGGCCTACAATGAGCAGTTCTTC. The full variable domain, completed using reference TRBV7-9 and TRBJ2-1, is DTGVSQNPRHKITKRGQNVTFRCDPISEHNRLYWYRQTLGQGPEFLTYFQNEAQLEKSRLLSDRFSAERPKGSFSTLEIQRTEQGDSAMYLCASSSDRVAYNEQFFGPGTRLTVL.

The chain links TRBV21-1 to TRBJ1-5. TRBV21-1 is a pseudogene locus. CDR3 length: 13 residues. In nucleotides, the CDR3 is TGTGCCAGCAGCCCACTCCGGAGGGAGCCCCAGCATTTT. Its translation is CASSPLRREPQHF.

In this sample, this clone turned up a few times. The chain has TRBV10-2 and TRBJ2-7; unclear D gene. Trimming pared 2 bases from V and 3 bases from J, leaving 8 bases between. CDR3 length: 13 residues. CDR1 and CDR2 from the germline V gene are WSHSY and SAAADI. CDR3 loop: CASSEGSHYEQYV. CDR3 in DNA: TGCGCCAGCAGTGAGGGCAGCCACTACGAGCAGTACGTC.

V usage is TRBV29-1 and J usage is TRBJ1-2; perhaps TRBD1 as D (5 bases). Trimming removed 2 bases from V and 8 bases from J, with 9 bases in between. CDR3 length equals 11 residues. The germline gives CDR1 SQVTM, CDR2 ANQGSEA. CDR3: CSVELGEGYTF. The CDR3, as DNA: TGCAGCGTTGAACTGGGGGAAGGCTACACCTTC.

V usage is TRBV27 and J usage is TRBJ2-3; 14 bases map to TRBD2. Germline assignment: CDR1 MNHEY and CDR2 SMNVEV (reference sequence). CDR3 size: 15 residues. V shed 4 bases and J 6 bases; nucleotides not matched to a gene: 3. DNA of the CDR3: TGTGCCAGCAGTTCGGGACTAGCGGGGGCGGATACGCAGTATTTT. Its translation is CASSSGLAGADTQYF.

The chain couples TRBV5-6 to TRBJ2-5; no clear D gene. The germline CDR1 and CDR2 sequences are SGHDT and YYEEEE. The CDR3 length is 14 residues. V lost 0 bases to trimming and J lost 2 bases, with 8 bases between them. The CDR3 DNA follows: TGTGCCAGCAGCTTGGCCACATTTCAAGAGACCCAGTACTTC. Translating gives CASSLATFQETQYF.

The chain couples TRBV27 to TRBJ2-5; D gene ambiguous. Germline CDR1 is MNHEY and CDR2 is SMNVEV (reference sequence). The CDR3 totals 14 residues. The V and J ends lost 3 bases and 5 bases respectively, with 13 bases between them. The CDR3 sequence: CASSLRSAEETQYF. The CDR3 DNA follows: TGTGCCAGCAGTTTGCGGAGCGCTGAGGAGACCCAGTACTTC.

The V gene is TRBV7-9, the J gene TRBJ2-1; 11 bases are shared with TRBD2. This CDR3 has 15 residues. The junction had 1 base not matched to a gene; V was cut back by 4 bases and J by 2 bases. Germline CDR1 SEHNR, CDR2 FQNEAQ (reference sequence). CDR3 nucleotides: TGTGCCAGCAGCTCGACTAGCGGGACCTACAATGAGCAGTTCTTC. It codes for CASSSTSGTYNEQFF. Using reference TRBV7-9 and TRBJ2-1 for the parts outside the CDR3, the full variable domain is DTGVSQNPRHKITKRGQNVTFRCDPISEHNRLYWYRQTLGQGPEFLTYFQNEAQLEKSRLLSDRFSAERPKGSFSTLEIQRTEQGDSAMYLCASSSTSGTYNEQFFGPGTRLTVL.

This clone was counted a single time. This chain joins TRBV6-1 and TRBJ1-5; unclear D gene. The CDR3 length is 14 residues. Germline assignment: CDR1 MNHNS and CDR2 SASEGT. V was pared by 1 base and J by 4 bases, with 8 bases between. CDR3 sequence: CASSEGQQNQPQHF. CDR3 nucleotide sequence: TGTGCCAGCAGTGAAGGGCAGCAAAATCAGCCCCAGCATTTT.